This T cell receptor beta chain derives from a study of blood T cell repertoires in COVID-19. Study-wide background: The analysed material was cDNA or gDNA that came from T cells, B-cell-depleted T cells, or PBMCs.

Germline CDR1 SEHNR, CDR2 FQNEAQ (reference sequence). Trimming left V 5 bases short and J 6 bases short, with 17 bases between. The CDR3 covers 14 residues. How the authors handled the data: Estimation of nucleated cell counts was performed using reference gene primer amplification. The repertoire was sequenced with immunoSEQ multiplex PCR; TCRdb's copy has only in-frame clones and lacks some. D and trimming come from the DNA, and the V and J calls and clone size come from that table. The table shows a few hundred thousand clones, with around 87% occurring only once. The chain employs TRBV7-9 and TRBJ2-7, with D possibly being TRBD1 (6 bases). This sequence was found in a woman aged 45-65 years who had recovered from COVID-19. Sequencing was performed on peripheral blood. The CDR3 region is CASSQGTPGPEQYF. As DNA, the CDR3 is TGTGCCAGCAGCCAGGGGACGCCGGGCCCCGAGCAGTACTTC.